The clone carrying this T cell receptor (beta chain) was observed many times. The antigen remains undetermined. With the read ending 3 residues before the CDR3 end, the germline J gene is used to fill in that end. Additional DNA sequences in this sample encode the identical CDR3. The entry originates in a study of T cell clonality in common variable immunodeficiency. Assay: immunoSEQ multiplex PCR; the TCRdb copy retains only in-frame clones and omits some. Recorded here are around 28,000 clones, none singletons. The germline CDR1 and CDR2 sequences are GTSNPN and SVGIG (reference sequence). With 0 bases removed from V and 4 bases from J, the gap between germline ends came to 12 bases. The CDR3 runs 14 residues. Findings of the study overall: Common variable immunodeficiency TCR beta sequences reportedly had fewer deletions and N-nucleotide insertions.

The rearrangement links TRBV30 to TRBJ1-1; possible D gene TRBD1, 5 bases. The sequence derives from a human donor with common variable immunodeficiency. Sample: peripheral blood mononuclear cells. The CDR3 DNA, read in part, is TGTGCCTGGAGTGTAGGGGCCCTGGGCACTGAA. This encodes CAWSVGALGTE. The whole CDR3 sequence reads CAWSVGALGTEAFF.